Listed here are 32 T cell receptor beta chains from one sample, sequenced in a study of identical twins. In TCRdb, the 5' RACE reads were re-called with MiXCR into one record per CDR3 protein. Of around 480,000 distinct CDR3 sequences detected, 11% to 15% appear once; the ten largest clones hold approximately 0.52%. This same sample was also taken into another study, of yellow fever vaccine responses in identical twins.

Sequenced sample: CD4+ T cells sorted from blood. The origin of the receptors is a woman between 18 and 29 years old in good health.

The chain carries TRBV29-1 and TRBJ2-5, with D perhaps matching TRBD1 or TRBD2 (5 bases each). The length of the CDR3 is 12 residues. The germline V and J ends were trimmed by 8 bases and 4 bases, with 14 bases remaining between them. Germline V gene data show CDR1 as SQVTM and CDR2 as ANQGSEA. CDR3 in DNA: TGCAGCATCGGGGCCCACCGAGAGACCCAGTACTTC. Translated, it gives CSIGAHRETQYF.

This clonotype was detected once. This is likely a read error, given that the CDR3 carries no conserved phenylalanine or tryptophan at its end. The chain has TRBV29-1 and TRBJ2-3, with 13 positions matching TRBD2. Germline CDR1 and CDR2: SQVTM and ANQGSEA. Trimming removed 6 bases from V and 4 bases from J; junction bases left unmatched: 4. The CDR3 is 14 residues long. The CDR3 spells CSVTSGRAPDTQYL. CDR3 in DNA: TGCAGCGTCACTAGCGGGAGGGCCCCAGATACGCAGTATTTG.

The V call is TRBV20-1, the J call TRBJ2-4, with a possible D match to TRBD1 (6 bases). The CDR3 totals 14 residues. The germline V gene encodes CDR1 DFQATT and CDR2 SNEGSKA (reference sequence). V gave up 6 bases and J gave up 0 bases, with 12 bases separating them. CDR3 coding DNA: TGCAGTGCCCGAGGACAGCTAGCCAAAAACATTCAGTACTTC. This sequence encodes CSARGQLAKNIQYF.

The chain uses TRBV28 and TRBJ2-7; 12 nucleotides match TRBD2. The CDR3 sequence is 18 residues long. Trimming took 5 bases from V and 6 from J; bases not matched to a gene: 17. CDR1 MDHEN and CDR2 SYDVKM come from the germline V gene. The CDR3 coding sequence is TGTGCCAGCAGTCCCGGACTAGCGGGATCTACTTGGATACGCGAGCAGTACTTC. This gives the protein CASSPGLAGSTWIREQYF. The full variable domain, its missing parts supplied by reference TRBV28 and TRBJ2-7, is DVKVTQSSRYLVKRTGEKVFLECVQDMDHENMFWYRQDPGLGLRLIYFSYDVKMKEKGDIPEGYSVSREKKERFSLILESASTNQTSMYLCASSPGLAGSTWIREQYFGPGTRLTVT.

The J gene is TRBJ2-7, the V gene TRBV28; 7 nucleotides agree with TRBD1. V shed 8 bases, J shed 4 bases, and the junction held 11 bases outside the gene matches. This CDR3 spans 14 amino acids. The germline CDR1 and CDR2 sequences are MDHEN and SYDVKM. CDR3 protein: CASRWNRGGYEQYF. Here the CDR3 DNA reads TGTGCCAGCCGTTGGAACAGGGGCGGGTACGAGCAGTACTTC.

This clonotype appeared many times. The chain has TRBV20-1 and TRBJ2-5; 10 bases are shared with TRBD2. Germline CDR1 DFQATT, CDR2 SNEGSKA (reference sequence). The CDR3 is 13 amino acids. This CDR3 reads CSGKRGGGETQYF. In DNA, the CDR3 is TGCAGCGGGAAGCGGGGGGGTGGAGAGACCCAGTACTTC.

The V call is TRBV5-1, the J call TRBJ2-1, with 13 positions matching TRBD2. V was pared by 0 bases and J by 8 bases, with 2 bases of the junction left unmatched. This CDR3 region has 15 residues. CDR1 is SGHRS and CDR2 is YFSETQ in the germline V gene. CDR3 nucleotides: TGCGCCAGCAGCTTGGACGGACTAGCGGGGGATGAGCAGTTCTTC. It is translated as CASSLDGLAGDEQFF.

This clonotype was seen only a few times. This chain uses TRBV9 with TRBJ2-7, with 8 bases fitting TRBD2. The length of the CDR3 is 17 residues. Germline V CDR1 and CDR2: SGDLS, YYNGEE. V shed 4 bases and J 0 bases; nucleotides not matched to a gene: 12. The CDR3 DNA reads as TGTGCCAGCAGCCCCCAGCCCGGCGGGACTAGCTCCTACGAGCAGTACTTC. Translation: CASSPQPGGTSSYEQYF. The complete variable domain, with remaining parts taken from reference TRBV9 and TRBJ2-7, reads DSGVTQTPKHLITATGQRVTLRCSPRSGDLSVYWYQQSLDQGLQFLIQYYNGEERAKGNILERFSAQQFPDLHSELNLSSLELGDSALYFCASSPQPGGTSSYEQYFGPGTRLTVT.

CDR3 in DNA: TGTGCCAGCAGCGGCGGGACAGCCCTTAATGAAAAACTGTTTTTT. This gives the protein CASSGGTALNEKLFF. The gene calls are TRBV7-9 and TRBJ1-4; the match to TRBD1 covers 7 bases. This CDR3 is built from 15 residues. Trimming removed 5 bases from V and 4 bases from J; junction bases left unmatched: 7. From germline, CDR1 is SEHNR and CDR2 FQNEAQ (reference sequence).

The CDR3: CASSLDGLAGKDEQFF. CDR3 coding DNA: TGTGCCAGCAGCTTAGACGGTCTAGCGGGAAAAGATGAGCAGTTCTTC. The gene calls are TRBV7-9 and TRBJ2-1, with 9 bases lining up with TRBD2. From germline, CDR1 is SEHNR and CDR2 FQNEAQ (reference sequence). J gave up 8 bases and V 1 base, and 9 bases lay outside the gene matches. The CDR3 is 16 residues long.

This clonotype was counted between two and nine times. This chain links TRBV27 with TRBJ1-1; D perhaps matches TRBD1 (5 bases). The V end was cut by 9 bases, the J end by 8 bases, with 19 bases between. This CDR3 is 13 amino acids long. CDR1 and CDR2 from the germline V gene are MNHEY and SMNVEV (reference sequence). CDR3 residues: CASTRDGRGEAFF. CDR3 nucleotide sequence: TGTGCCAGTACCCGGGACGGCCGGGGGGAAGCTTTCTTT.

In this sample, this clonotype turned up a few times. The chain has TRBV5-6 and TRBJ2-2; D remains unclear. V lost 0 bases and J lost 7, with 7 bases in between. The CDR3 extends over 13 amino acids. Germline CDR1 SGHDT, CDR2 YYEEEE. CDR3 bases: TGTGCCAGCAGCTTGGTTCTCATCGGGGAGCTGTTTTTT. The encoded protein is CASSLVLIGELFF.

The V gene is TRBV11-1, the J gene TRBJ2-5; D may match TRBD1 or TRBD2 (7 bases each). The CDR3 is made up of 18 amino acids. Trimming removed 2 bases at V and 2 bases at J, with 21 bases between. CDR1 is SGHAT, CDR2 FQDESV, per germline (reference sequence). This CDR3 is CASSLLGRAGGLQETQYF. The CDR3 nucleotides read TGTGCCAGCAGCTTATTAGGGAGGGCAGGGGGACTGCAAGAGACCCAGTACTTC.

The CDR3: CATSDFTHVPDSGANVLTF. The DNA of the CDR3 is TGTGCCACCAGTGATTTTACACACGTCCCGGACTCTGGGGCCAACGTCCTGACTTTC. The chain links TRBV24-1 to TRBJ2-6; D is undetermined. The length of the CDR3 is 19 residues. V was cut by 1 base and J by 0 bases, with 15 bases left in between. Germline CDR1 reads KGHDR; CDR2 reads SFDVKD.

The V gene is TRBV20-1, the J gene TRBJ2-7; TRBD1 matches at 9 bases. Germline CDR1 and CDR2: DFQATT and SNEGSKA (reference sequence). The CDR3 contains 14 residues. V trimming: 6 bases; J trimming: 2 bases; junction bases outside the gene matches: 8. CDR3 nucleotide sequence: TGCAGTGCCAAAGCCGGGACAGGGCCCTACGAGCAGTACTTC. Its translation is CSAKAGTGPYEQYF.

This clonotype was seen a single time. The chain recombines TRBV20-1 with TRBJ1-2, with D unclear. This CDR3 comprises 11 residues. Trimming took 3 bases from V and 9 from J, leaving 11 bases between them. The germline CDR1 and CDR2 sequences are DFQATT and SNEGSKA (reference sequence). The CDR3 DNA is TGCAGTGCTAGTTTGGTAGTGAGCTACACCTTC. It encodes CSASLVVSYTF.

Only a few counts were recorded for this clonotype. The V gene is TRBV2, the J gene TRBJ2-1; possible D gene TRBD2, 5 bases. Germline values: CDR1 SNHLY, CDR2 FYNNEI. V was pared by 3 bases and J by 9 bases, with 9 bases between. The CDR3 length is 12 residues. CDR3 in amino acids: CASSDRGFEQFF. In DNA, the CDR3 is TGTGCCAGCAGTGACCGGGGATTTGAGCAGTTCTTC.

The CDR3 DNA sequence: TGTGCCACCAGCGACCCCGGGACTAGCGGCTCCTACGAGCAGTACTTC. Its protein product is CATSDPGTSGSYEQYF. This chain connects TRBV15 to TRBJ2-7; 11 nucleotides match TRBD2. This CDR3 is built from 16 residues. Losses at the gene ends were 5 bases for V and 0 bases for J; bases not matched to a gene: 6. Per the germline V gene, CDR1 is LNHNV and CDR2 is YYDKDF (reference sequence). Based on the CDR3 plus reference TRBV15 and TRBJ2-7, the full variable domain is DAMVIQNPRYQVTQFGKPVTLSCSQTLNHNVMYWYQQKSSQAPKLLFHYYDKDFNNEADTPDNFQSRRPNTSFCFLDIRSPGLGDTAMYLCATSDPGTSGSYEQYFGPGTRLTVT.

The chain employs TRBV20-1 and TRBJ2-7; TRBD2 agrees at 7 bases. The V gene end was trimmed by 6 bases and the J gene end by 2 bases; junction bases not matched to a gene: 10. Germline CDR1 is DFQATT and CDR2 is SNEGSKA (reference sequence). There are 14 residues in the CDR3. The CDR3 loop reads CSATASGLPYEQYF. The DNA for the CDR3 is TGCAGTGCAACCGCCTCGGGACTACCCTACGAGCAGTACTTC.

By sample fraction, this clonotype is medium-sized. The chain uses TRBV7-9 and TRBJ1-1; the match to TRBD1 covers 7 bases. The CDR3 totals 14 residues. From germline, CDR1 is SEHNR and CDR2 FQNEAQ (reference sequence). V gave up 5 bases and J gave up 5 bases; unmatched junction bases: 8. The CDR3 nucleotides read TGTGCCAGCAGCGCCTTACAGGGGACGACTGAAGCTTTCTTT. Protein: CASSALQGTTEAFF.

V and J are TRBV27 and TRBJ1-2, with D uncertain. CDR1 MNHEY and CDR2 SMNVEV come from the germline V gene (reference sequence). Trimming pared 5 bases from V and 6 bases from J, leaving 16 bases between. There are 14 residues in the CDR3. The CDR3 DNA reads TGTGCCAGCAGTCCTGAGATGGGTCGTCATGGCTACACCTTC. Protein sequence: CASSPEMGRHGYTF.

The rearrangement joins TRBV2 to TRBJ1-1, with D possibly matching TRBD1 (6 bases). V was clipped by 6 bases and J by 5 bases, with 10 bases between them. The CDR3 spans 12 residues. Germline CDR1 SNHLY, CDR2 FYNNEI. In DNA form, the CDR3 reads TGTGCCAGCAGCGCCACAGGGACTGAAGCTTTCTTT. Protein sequence: CASSATGTEAFF.

This clonotype was recorded a few times. The CDR3 DNA sequence: TGCGCCAGCAGCAAGGACGGGAGCCAAGAGACCCAGTACTTC. Translated, it gives CASSKDGSQETQYF. V gene TRBV5-1 combines with J gene TRBJ2-5; possible D gene TRBD2, 6 bases. The CDR3 totals 14 residues. Trimming left V 4 bases short and J 1 base short, with 11 bases between. Germline V CDR1 and CDR2: SGHRS, YFSETQ.

This clonotype came up a few times. V and J are TRBV28 and TRBJ1-6; no definite D call. The V gene's germline CDR1 is MDHEN and CDR2 SYDVKM. Trimming pared 2 bases from V and 2 bases from J, leaving 19 bases between. CDR3 length: 19 residues. This chain's CDR3 is CASSLRGIVEGAYNSPLHF. DNA for the CDR3: TGTGCCAGCAGTTTACGGGGTATAGTGGAGGGCGCCTATAATTCACCCCTCCACTTT.

This clonotype was seen a handful of times. The chain joins TRBV20-1 to TRBJ1-1; D gene ambiguous. V was clipped by 3 bases and J by 1 base, with 9 bases between them. CDR3 length equals 13 residues. Germline assignment: CDR1 DFQATT and CDR2 SNEGSKA (reference sequence). CDR3: CSASSWRNTEAFF. CDR3 bases: TGCAGTGCTAGTAGCTGGCGGAACACTGAAGCTTTCTTT.

This chain joins TRBV7-2 and TRBJ2-1; D remains ambiguous. The CDR3 extends over 13 amino acids. V gave up 5 bases and J gave up 9 bases, with 14 bases separating them. The V gene's germline CDR1 is SGHTA and CDR2 FQGNSA. The CDR3, as DNA: TGTGCCAGCAGCGGCAACCATGGCCGTGAGCAGTTCTTC. Protein: CASSGNHGREQFF.

The V call is TRBV20-1, the J call TRBJ2-1, with D perhaps given as TRBD1 or TRBD2 (6 bases each). Germline CDR1 and CDR2: DFQATT and SNEGSKA (reference sequence). The CDR3 loop spans 15 amino acids. With 6 bases removed from V and 6 bases from J, the gap between germline ends came to 21 bases. The CDR3 DNA reads as TGCAGTGCGAACAGGGAGGCGACGTGGTTCAATGAGCAGTTCTTC. Its protein is CSANREATWFNEQFF.

In this sample, this clonotype turned up a few times. CDR3 sequence reads: CASSQDGSGRGETQYF. CDR3 bases: TGCGCCAGCAGCCAAGATGGGAGCGGGAGAGGAGAGACCCAGTACTTC. This chain connects TRBV4-3 to TRBJ2-5; 8 nucleotides line up with TRBD2. Germline V gene data show CDR1 as LGHNA and CDR2 as YSLEER. The CDR3 sequence is 16 residues long. The J segment lost 4 bases and the V segment lost 0 bases, leaving 7 bases of the junction unmatched.

This clonotype was detected only a few times. The rearrangement links TRBV29-1 to TRBJ2-1; perhaps D is TRBD1 or TRBD2 (6 bases each). V shed 7 bases and J shed 4 bases, with 20 bases lying between them. From germline, CDR1 is SQVTM and CDR2 ANQGSEA. The CDR3 consists of 15 residues. The CDR3 DNA sequence: TGCAGCGCCGCGGGGCCTCCGAGGGGGTACAATGAGCAGTTCTTC. The encoded protein is CSAAGPPRGYNEQFF.

The rearrangement joins TRBV28 to TRBJ2-1; D possibly matches TRBD1 or TRBD2 (7 bases each). The CDR3 has 12 amino acids. Trimming took off 7 bases at V and 8 bases at J, with 12 bases between the two ends. Germline V gene lookup returns CDR1 MDHEN and CDR2 SYDVKM. CDR3 bases: TGTGCCAGCACTTCAGGGGGGGATGAGCAGTTCTTC. This encodes CASTSGGDEQFF.

There are a few counts of this clonotype. V gene TRBV11-1 combines with J gene TRBJ2-3, with 12 bases lining up with TRBD1. This CDR3 contains 18 residues. V shed 1 base, J shed 1 base, and the junction held 6 bases outside the gene matches. Per the germline V gene, CDR1 is SGHAT and CDR2 is FQDESV (reference sequence). CDR3 nucleotide sequence: TGTGCCAGCAGCTTAGGGCTCGGGACAGGGGGCCGCACAGATACGCAGTATTTT. It specifies CASSLGLGTGGRTDTQYF.

There are many counts of this clonotype. The rearrangement uses TRBV12-3 or TRBV12-4 and TRBJ2-7; D remains unclear. The length of the CDR3 is 15 residues. V lost 1 base and J lost 3, with 13 bases in between. The CDR3: CASSLGANPIYEQYF. The DNA of the CDR3 is TGTGCCAGCAGTTTAGGAGCAAACCCTATCTACGAGCAGTACTTC.